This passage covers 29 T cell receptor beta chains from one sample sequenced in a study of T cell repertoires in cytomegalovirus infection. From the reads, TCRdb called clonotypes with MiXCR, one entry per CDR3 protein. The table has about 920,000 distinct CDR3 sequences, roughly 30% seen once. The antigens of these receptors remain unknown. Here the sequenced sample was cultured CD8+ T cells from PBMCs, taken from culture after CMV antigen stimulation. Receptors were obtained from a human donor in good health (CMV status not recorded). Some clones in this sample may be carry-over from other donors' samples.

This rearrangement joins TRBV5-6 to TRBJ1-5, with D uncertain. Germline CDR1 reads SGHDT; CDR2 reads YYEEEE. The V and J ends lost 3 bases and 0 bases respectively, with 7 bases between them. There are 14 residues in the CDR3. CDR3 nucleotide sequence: TGTGCCAGCAGCTCTTCAAGTAGCAATCAGCCCCAGCATTTT. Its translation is CASSSSSSNQPQHF.

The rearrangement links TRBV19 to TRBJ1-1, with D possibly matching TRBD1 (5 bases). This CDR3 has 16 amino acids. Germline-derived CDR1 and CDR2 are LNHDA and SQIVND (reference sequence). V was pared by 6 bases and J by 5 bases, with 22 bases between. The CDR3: CASSLLGRGGGTEAFF. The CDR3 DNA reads TGTGCCAGTAGCTTACTTGGGAGGGGTGGAGGTACTGAAGCTTTCTTT.

This CDR3 reads CASSSLLNRGEQFF. DNA of the CDR3: TGTGCCAGCAGCTCCCTTCTGAACAGGGGTGAGCAGTTCTTC. The V and J genes are TRBV7-9 and TRBJ2-1; 7 positions match TRBD1. The CDR3 covers 14 residues. Unmatched junction bases numbered 9, after V lost 4 bases and J lost 9 bases. Germline V gene data show CDR1 as SEHNR and CDR2 as FQNEAQ (reference sequence).

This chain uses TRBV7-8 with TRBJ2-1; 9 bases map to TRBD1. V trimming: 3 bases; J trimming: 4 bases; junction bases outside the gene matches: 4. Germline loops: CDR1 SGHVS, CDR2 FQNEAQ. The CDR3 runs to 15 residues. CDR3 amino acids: CASSFPGQGYNEQFF. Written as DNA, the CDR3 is TGTGCCAGCAGCTTTCCGGGACAGGGTTACAATGAGCAGTTCTTC.

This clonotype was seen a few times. CDR3 sequence reads: CASSQHRGSSGNTIYF. CDR3 DNA: TGTGCCAGCAGCCAACACAGGGGGTCTTCTGGAAACACCATATATTTT. V usage is TRBV4-2 and J usage is TRBJ1-3, with 8 bases matching TRBD1. The CDR3 extends over 16 amino acids. Germline V CDR1 and CDR2: LGHNA, YNFKEQ. J gave up 1 base and V 2 bases, and 4 bases lay outside the gene matches.

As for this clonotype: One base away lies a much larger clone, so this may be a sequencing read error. CDR3 bases: TGTGCCAGCAGTTCCCATCAGCCCCAGCATTTT. Protein product: CASSSHQPQHF. The chain recombines TRBV28 with TRBJ1-5; D remains unclear. The CDR3 covers 11 residues. The V end was cut by 4 bases, the J end by 5 bases, with 3 bases between. Germline CDR1 MDHEN, CDR2 SYDVKM.

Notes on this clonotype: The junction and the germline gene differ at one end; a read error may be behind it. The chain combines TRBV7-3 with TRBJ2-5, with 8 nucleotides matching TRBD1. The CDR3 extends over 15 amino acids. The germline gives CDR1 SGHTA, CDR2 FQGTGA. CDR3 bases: TGTGTCAGCAGCCTTCGGGACAGGTGCAGAGAGACCCAGTACTTC. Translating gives CVSSLRDRCRETQYF.

CDR3: CASSWRRRGNTGELFF. Written as DNA, the CDR3 is TGTGCCAGCAGCTGGCGAAGGAGAGGAAACACCGGGGAGCTGTTTTTT. The chain combines TRBV5-6 with TRBJ2-2; D remains unclear. Germline V CDR1 and CDR2: SGHDT, YYEEEE. The CDR3 has 16 amino acids. V was cut by 3 bases and J by 2 bases, with 14 bases left in between.

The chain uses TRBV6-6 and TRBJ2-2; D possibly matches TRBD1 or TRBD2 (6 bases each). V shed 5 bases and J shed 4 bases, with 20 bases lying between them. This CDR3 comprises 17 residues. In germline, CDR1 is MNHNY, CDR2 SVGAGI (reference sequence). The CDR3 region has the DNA TGTGCCAGCAGTCCCTACCAGGACGAGGGGGGCACCGGGGAGCTGTTTTTT. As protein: CASSPYQDEGGTGELFF.

CDR3 protein: CASSHRTPPGEQYF. CDR3 sequence (DNA): TGCGCCAGCAGCCACCGGACACCCCCTGGGGAGCAGTACTTC. The chain combines TRBV4-1 with TRBJ2-7; D possibly corresponds to TRBD1 (5 bases). The CDR3 contains 14 residues. V lost 3 bases and J 7 bases, leaving 16 bases between the germline ends. Germline V gene data show CDR1 as MGHRA and CDR2 as YSYEKL.

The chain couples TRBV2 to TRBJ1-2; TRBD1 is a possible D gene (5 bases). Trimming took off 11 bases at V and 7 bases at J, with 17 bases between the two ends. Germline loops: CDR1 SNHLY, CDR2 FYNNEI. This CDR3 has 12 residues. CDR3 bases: TGTGCCGGAACGACAGAGATCTCTGGCTACACCTTC. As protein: CAGTTEISGYTF.

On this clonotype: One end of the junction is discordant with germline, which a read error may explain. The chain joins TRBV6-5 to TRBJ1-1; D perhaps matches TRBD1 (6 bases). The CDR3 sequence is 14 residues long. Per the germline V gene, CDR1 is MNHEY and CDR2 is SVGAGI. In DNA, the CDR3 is TGTGCCAGCAGTTACCTAAGGGGGGACACTAAAGCTTTCTTT. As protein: CASSYLRGDTKAFF.

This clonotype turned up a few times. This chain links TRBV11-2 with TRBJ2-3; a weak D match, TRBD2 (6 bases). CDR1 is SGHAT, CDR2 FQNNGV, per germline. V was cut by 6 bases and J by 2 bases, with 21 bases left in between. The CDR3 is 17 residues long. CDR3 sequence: CASSRYRDSGPTDTQYF. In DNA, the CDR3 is TGTGCCAGCAGTCGCTACCGGGACTCCGGCCCCACAGATACGCAGTATTTT.

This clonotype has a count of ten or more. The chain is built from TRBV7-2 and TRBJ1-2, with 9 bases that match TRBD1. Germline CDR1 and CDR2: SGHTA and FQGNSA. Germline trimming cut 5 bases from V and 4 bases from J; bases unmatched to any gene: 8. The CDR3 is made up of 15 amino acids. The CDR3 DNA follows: TGTGCCAGCAGCGTCGGGACAGGGCTTTCCTATGGCTACACCTTC. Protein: CASSVGTGLSYGYTF. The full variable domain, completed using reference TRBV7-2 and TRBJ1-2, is GAGVSQSPSNKVTEKGKDVELRCDPISGHTALYWYRQSLGQGLEFLIYFQGNSAPDKSGLPSDRFSAERTGGSVSTLTIQRTQQEDSAVYLCASSVGTGLSYGYTFGSGTRLTVV.

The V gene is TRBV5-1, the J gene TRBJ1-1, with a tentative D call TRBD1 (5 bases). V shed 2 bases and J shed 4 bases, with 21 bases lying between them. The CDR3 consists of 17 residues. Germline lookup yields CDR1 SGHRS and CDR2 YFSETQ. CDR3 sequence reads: CASSFLGGGDAGTEAFF. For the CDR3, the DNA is TGCGCCAGCAGCTTCCTTGGGGGGGGAGACGCGGGCACTGAAGCTTTCTTT. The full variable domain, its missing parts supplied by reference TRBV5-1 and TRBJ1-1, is KAGVTQTPRYLIKTRGQQVTLSCSPISGHRSVSWYQQTPGQGLQFLFEYFSETQRNKGNFPGRFSGRQFSNSRSEMNVSTLELGDSALYLCASSFLGGGDAGTEAFFGQGTRLTVV.

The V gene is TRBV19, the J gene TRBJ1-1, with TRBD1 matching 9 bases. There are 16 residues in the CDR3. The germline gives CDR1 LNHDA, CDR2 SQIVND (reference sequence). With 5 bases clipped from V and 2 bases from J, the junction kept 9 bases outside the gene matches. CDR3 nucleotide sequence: TGTGCCAGTAGTCCTTCGGACAGGGGAATTAACACTGAAGCTTTCTTT. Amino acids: CASSPSDRGINTEAFF.

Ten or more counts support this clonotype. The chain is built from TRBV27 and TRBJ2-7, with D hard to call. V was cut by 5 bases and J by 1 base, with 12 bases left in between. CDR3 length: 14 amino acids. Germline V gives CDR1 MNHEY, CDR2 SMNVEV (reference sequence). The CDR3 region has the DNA TGTGCCAGCAGTATAGGCAGTGATTCCTACGAGCAGTACGTC. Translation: CASSIGSDSYEQYV.

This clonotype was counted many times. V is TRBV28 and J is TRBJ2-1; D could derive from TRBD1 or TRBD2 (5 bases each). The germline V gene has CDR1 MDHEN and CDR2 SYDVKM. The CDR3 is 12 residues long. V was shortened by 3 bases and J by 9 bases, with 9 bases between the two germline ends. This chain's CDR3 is CASSFGGSEQFF. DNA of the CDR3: TGTGCCAGCAGTTTTGGGGGTAGTGAGCAGTTCTTC.

CDR3 amino acids: CASGPIGAANEKLFF. CDR3 coding DNA: TGTGCCAGCGGTCCCATTGGGGCTGCTAATGAAAAACTGTTTTTT. V usage is TRBV6-5 and J usage is TRBJ1-4; D is perhaps TRBD1 (5 bases). Trimming left V 8 bases short and J 3 bases short, with 16 bases between. Germline V gene lookup returns CDR1 MNHEY and CDR2 SVGAGI. The length of the CDR3 is 15 residues.

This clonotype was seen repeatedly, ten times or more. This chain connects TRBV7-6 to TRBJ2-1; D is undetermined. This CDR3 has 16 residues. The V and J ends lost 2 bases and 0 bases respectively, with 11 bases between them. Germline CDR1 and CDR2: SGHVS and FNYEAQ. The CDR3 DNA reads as TGTGCCAGCAGCTTAAGGTCCTCGAGCTCCTACAATGAGCAGTTCTTC. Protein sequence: CASSLRSSSSYNEQFF.

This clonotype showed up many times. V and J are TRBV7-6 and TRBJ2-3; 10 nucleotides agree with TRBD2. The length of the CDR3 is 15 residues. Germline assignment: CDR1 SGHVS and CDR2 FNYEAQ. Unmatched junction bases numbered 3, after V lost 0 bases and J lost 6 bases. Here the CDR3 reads CASSLAPAGGDTQYF. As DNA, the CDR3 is TGTGCCAGCAGCTTAGCACCAGCGGGGGGGGATACGCAGTATTTT. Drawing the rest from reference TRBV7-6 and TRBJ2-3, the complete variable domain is GAGVSQSPRYKVTKRGQDVALRCDPISGHVSLYWYRQALGQGPEFLTYFNYEAQQDKSGLPNDRFSAERPEGSISTLTIQRTEQRDSAMYRCASSLAPAGGDTQYFGPGTRLTVL.

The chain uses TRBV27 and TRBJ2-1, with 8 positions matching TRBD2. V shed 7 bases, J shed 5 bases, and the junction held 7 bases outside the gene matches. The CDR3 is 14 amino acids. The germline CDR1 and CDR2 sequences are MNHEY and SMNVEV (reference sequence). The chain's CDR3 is CASKEAGDNNEQFF. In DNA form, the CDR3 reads TGTGCCAGCAAGGAAGCGGGGGACAACAATGAGCAGTTCTTC.

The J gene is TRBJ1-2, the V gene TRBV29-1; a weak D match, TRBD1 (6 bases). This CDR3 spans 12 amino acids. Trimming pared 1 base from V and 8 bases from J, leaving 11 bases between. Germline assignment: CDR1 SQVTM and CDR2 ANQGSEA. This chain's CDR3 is CSVEGQGWGYTF. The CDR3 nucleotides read TGCAGCGTTGAAGGTCAGGGGTGGGGCTACACCTTC.

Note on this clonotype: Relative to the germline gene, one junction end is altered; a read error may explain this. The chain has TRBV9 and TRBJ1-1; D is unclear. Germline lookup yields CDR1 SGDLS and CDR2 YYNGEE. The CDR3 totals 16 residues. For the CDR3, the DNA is TGTGCCAGCAGCGTAGCCCTCCAGTCCCCGAACCCTGAAGCTTTCTTT. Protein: CASSVALQSPNPEAFF.

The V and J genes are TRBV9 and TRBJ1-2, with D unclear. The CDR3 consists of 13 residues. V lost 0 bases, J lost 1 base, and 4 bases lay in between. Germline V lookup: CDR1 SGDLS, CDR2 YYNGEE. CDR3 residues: CASSVGSNYGYTF. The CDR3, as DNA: TGTGCCAGCAGCGTAGGGAGTAACTATGGCTACACCTTC.

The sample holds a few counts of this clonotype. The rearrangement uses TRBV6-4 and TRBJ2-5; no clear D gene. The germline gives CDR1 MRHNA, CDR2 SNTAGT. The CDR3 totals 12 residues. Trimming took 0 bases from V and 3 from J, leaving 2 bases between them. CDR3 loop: CASSDSKETQYF. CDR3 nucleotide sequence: TGTGCCAGCAGTGACTCGAAAGAGACCCAGTACTTC.

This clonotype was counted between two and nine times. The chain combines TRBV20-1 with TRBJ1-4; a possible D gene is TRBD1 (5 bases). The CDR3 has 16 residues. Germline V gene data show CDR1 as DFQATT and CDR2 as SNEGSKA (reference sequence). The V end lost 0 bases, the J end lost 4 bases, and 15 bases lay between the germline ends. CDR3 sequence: CSARDRGAEFNEKLFF. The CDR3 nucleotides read TGCAGTGCTAGAGATCGAGGGGCAGAGTTTAATGAAAAACTGTTTTTT.

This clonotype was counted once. This chain's CDR3 is CASSFRGSSYEQYV. The DNA of the CDR3 is TGTGCCAGCAGTTTCCGGGGGAGCTCCTACGAGCAGTACGTC. The chain uses TRBV27 and TRBJ2-7; TRBD2 might be the D (6 bases). CDR3 length: 14 amino acids. Trimming pared 3 bases from V and 0 bases from J, leaving 9 bases between. From germline, CDR1 is MNHEY and CDR2 SMNVEV (reference sequence).

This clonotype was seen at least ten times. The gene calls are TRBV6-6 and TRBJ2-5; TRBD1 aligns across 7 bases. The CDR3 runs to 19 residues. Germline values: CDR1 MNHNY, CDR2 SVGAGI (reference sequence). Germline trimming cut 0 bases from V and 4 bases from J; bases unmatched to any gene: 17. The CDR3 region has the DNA TGTGCCAGCAGTTACTCCTGGGGCCCTACTACAGGGGTGGGAGAGACCCAGTACTTC. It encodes CASSYSWGPTTGVGETQYF.